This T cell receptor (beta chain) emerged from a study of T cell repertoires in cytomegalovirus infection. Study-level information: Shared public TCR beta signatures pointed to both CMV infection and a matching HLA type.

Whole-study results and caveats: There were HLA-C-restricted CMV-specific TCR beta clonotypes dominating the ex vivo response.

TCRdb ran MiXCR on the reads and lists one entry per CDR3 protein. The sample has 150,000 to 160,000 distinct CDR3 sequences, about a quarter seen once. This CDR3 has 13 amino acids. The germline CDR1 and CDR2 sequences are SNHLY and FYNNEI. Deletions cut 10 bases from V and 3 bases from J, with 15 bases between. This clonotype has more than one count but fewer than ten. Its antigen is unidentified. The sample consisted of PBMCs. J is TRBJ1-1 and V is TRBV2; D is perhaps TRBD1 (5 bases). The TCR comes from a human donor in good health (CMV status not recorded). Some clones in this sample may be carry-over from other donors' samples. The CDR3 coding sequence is TGTGCCACCGGGGCTGGGCAGTACACTGAAGCTTTCTTT. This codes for CATGAGQYTEAFF.